This T cell receptor beta chain was captured in a study of cytomegalovirus exposure and HLA in healthy donors. Study at large: As an earlier analysis found, roughly 180 million T cells yielded about 100 million unique TCR beta sequences. In an early release, HLA-typed donors contributed 80 million to 95 million unique TCR sequences.

The study ran its PCR with 60 Vbeta and 13 Jbeta primers. Generated by immunoSEQ multiplex PCR, the TCRdb table keeps only in-frame clones and is missing some. The table lists tens of thousands of clones, 6.5% to 8% of them singletons. Study findings and constraints: There were some public TCRs occurring in many donors, but most TCR sequences were rare. There were reportedly fewer N-insertions in an Asian-associated ancestry cluster than the roughly 670-donor mean, in a later analysis.

Details on this clone: Its cognate antigen is unknown.

CDR1 is MNHEY, CDR2 SMNVEV, per germline (reference sequence). The CDR3 covers 14 residues. V was pared by 2 bases and J by 7 bases, with 11 bases between. This receptor was identified in a middle-aged man in good health and CMV-seronegative. This chain uses TRBV27 with TRBJ2-2; no clear D gene. Material: PBMCs. The CDR3 reads CASSLTTVGGELFF. The CDR3 region has the DNA TGTGCCAGCAGTTTAACCACCGTCGGCGGGGAGCTGTTTTTT.